The rows below give T cell receptor beta chains drawn from one sample of a study of T cells in tuberculosis. The repertoire was sequenced with immunoSEQ multiplex PCR; TCRdb's copy has only in-frame clones and lacks some. This table has some 90,000 clones, roughly 93% appearing once. The sequenced sample was CD1b-GMM tetramer-negative cells sorted from PBMCs. The receptors stem from an adult woman with latent tuberculosis. CDR3s include the opening cysteine and the closing phenylalanine or tryptophan. A D gene is named only where the DNA matches it firmly. Only part of the rows carry a size: once, few, many, or a class if the clone is expanded.

CDR3 protein	CDR3 DNA	J gene	clone size	D gene	V gene
CASSMGRGDTQYF	TGTGCCAGTAGTATGGGCAGGGGTGATACGCAGTATTTT	TRBJ2-3	-	-	TRBV19
CASSVGGAGGINEQFF	TGTGCCAGCAGCGTAGGGGGAGCGGGGGGGATCAATGAGCAGTTCTTC	TRBJ2-1	-	TRBD2	TRBV9
CASSPTRGGNQPQHF	TGTGCCAGCTCACCCACACGGGGTGGGAATCAGCCCCAGCATTTT	TRBJ1-5	-	-	TRBV18
CASSLFGTSATNEKLFF	TGCGCCAGCAGCTTGTTTGGCACATCTGCAACTAATGAAAAACTGTTTTTT	TRBJ1-4	-	-	TRBV5-1
CASSFGGALEQYF	TGTGCCAGCAGTTTCGGGGGGGCCCTAGAGCAGTACTTC	TRBJ2-5	-	TRBD2	TRBV27
CAISVGTSQETQYF	TGTGCCATCAGTGTTGGGACTTCGCAAGAGACCCAGTACTTC	TRBJ2-5	-	-	TRBV10-3
CASSLSWLRTRANTGELFF	TGTGCCAGCAGCTTGAGTTGGCTTCGGACTAGGGCGAACACCGGGGAGCTGTTTTTT	TRBJ2-2	-	TRBD2	TRBV5-8
CASRRQSFAEAFF	TGTGCCAGCCGAAGACAGTCTTTCGCTGAAGCTTTCTTT	TRBJ1-1	-	-	TRBV6-1
CASSQSGRARTGELFF	TGCGCCAGCAGTCAATCTGGGAGAGCCCGAACCGGGGAGCTGTTTTTT	TRBJ2-2	-	-	TRBV23-1
CASSFPTSGGEADTQYF	TGTGCCAGCAGCTTCCCGACTAGCGGGGGAGAGGCAGATACGCAGTATTTT	TRBJ2-3	-	TRBD2	TRBV7-8
CASSYDTGNTEAFF	TGTGCCAGCAGTTACGATACGGGAAACACTGAAGCTTTCTTT	TRBJ1-1	-	-	TRBV6-5
CASSTDQETQYF	TGTGCCAGCAGCACAGACCAAGAGACCCAGTACTTC	TRBJ2-5	-	-	TRBV5-4
CASPELLNTEAFF	TGTGCCAGCCCCGAGCTCCTTAACACTGAAGCTTTCTTT	TRBJ1-1	few	-	TRBV7-9
CASSELGTQYF	TGTGCCAGCAGTGAATTGGGCACGCAGTATTTT	TRBJ2-3	once	-	TRBV25-1
CASSIDRFSGNTIYF	TGTGCCAGTAGTATAGATCGTTTTTCTGGAAACACCATATATTTT	TRBJ1-3	-	-	TRBV19
CASSATGAGYGYTF	TGTGCCAGCAGTGCAACAGGGGCGGGCTATGGCTACACCTTC	TRBJ1-2	-	TRBD1	TRBV6-4
CASSIQGSRRDIQYF	TGTGCCAGCAGCATACAGGGGTCCCGTAGGGACATTCAGTACTTC	TRBJ2-4	-	TRBD1	TRBV5-4
CASSFPPGHYNGEQFF	TGTGCCAGCAGCTTCCCTCCGGGACATTATAACGGTGAGCAGTTCTTC	TRBJ2-1	-	-	TRBV7-9
CASSLGQPRSTDTQYF	TGTGCCAGCAGCTTGGGACAGCCCCGTAGCACAGATACGCAGTATTTT	TRBJ2-3	-	-	TRBV5-6
CASSERGRDTQYF	TGTGCCAGTAGTGAGCGGGGGCGAGATACGCAGTATTTT	TRBJ2-3	-	TRBD2	TRBV19
CASTLDSSMNTEAFF	TGTGCCAGCACCCTAGACAGCAGTATGAACACTGAAGCTTTCTTT	TRBJ1-1	-	-	TRBV27
CASSFVRGDYTSSYNSPLHF	TGCGCCAGCAGCTTTGTGAGGGGGGACTACACGAGCTCCTATAATTCACCCCTCCACTTT	TRBJ1-6	-	-	TRBV5-1
CASSAGTGGQHF	TGTGCCAGCAGCGCCGGGACAGGGGGCCAGCATTTT	TRBJ1-5	few	TRBD1	TRBV7-6
CASWGPGQGSYEQYF	TGTGCCAGCTGGGGACCGGGACAGGGCTCCTACGAGCAGTACTTC	TRBJ2-7	-	TRBD1	TRBV6-5
CASSDGAGGGQPQHF	TGTGCCAGCAGTGATGGGGCAGGGGGCGGCCAGCCCCAGCATTTT	TRBJ1-5	-	TRBD1	TRBV2
CAWSVIGGASYQETQYF	TGTGCCTGGAGTGTAATCGGGGGGGCTTCGTACCAAGAGACCCAGTACTTC	TRBJ2-5	-	TRBD2	TRBV30
CASSKVGIPLVLSFIIMGQDTQYF	TGTGCCAGCAGCAAAGTTGGCATCCCCCTCGTTCTATCGTTTATCATTATGGGACAAGATACGCAGTATTTT	TRBJ2-3	-	-	TRBV21-1
CASSEANIYNSPLHF	TGTGCCAGCAGTGAAGCCAACATCTATAATTCACCCCTCCACTTT	TRBJ1-6	-	-	TRBV6-1
CAISEWTGGNEQYF	TGTGCCATCAGTGAGTGGACAGGGGGCAACGAGCAGTACTTC	TRBJ2-7	-	TRBD1	TRBV10-3
CASSPPGNEKLFF	TGTGCCAGCAGCCCCCCGGGGAATGAAAAACTGTTTTTT	TRBJ1-4	-	-	TRBV11-2
CASSEYGGTGANVLTF	TGTGCCAGCAGTGAATACGGGGGTACTGGGGCCAACGTCCTGACTTTC	TRBJ2-6	-	-	TRBV25-1
CASSLTRTGGDTIYF	TGTGCCAGCAGTTTAACCCGGACAGGGGGGGACACCATATATTTT	TRBJ1-3	-	TRBD1	TRBV28
CASSPGGTRGETQYF	TGTGCCAGCAGCCCGGGAGGGACACGAGGAGAGACCCAGTACTTC	TRBJ2-5	-	TRBD2	TRBV5-6
CASSLRQTASTDTQYF	TGTGCCAGCAGCTTAAGACAGACAGCTAGCACAGATACGCAGTATTTT	TRBJ2-3	-	-	TRBV7-8
CASSLLGQDTEAFF	TGTGCCAGCAGCTTATTGGGACAGGACACTGAAGCTTTCTTT	TRBJ1-1	-	TRBD1	TRBV7-2
CASSELLTRDNQPQHF	TGTGCCAGCAGTGAACTGCTCACCAGGGACAATCAGCCCCAGCATTTT	TRBJ1-5	-	-	TRBV6-1
CASSLQGTSSGANVLTF	TGTGCCAGCAGTTTACAGGGGACCAGCTCTGGGGCCAACGTCCTGACTTTC	TRBJ2-6	-	TRBD1	TRBV4-2
CSVPLQGSPLGGQYF	TGCAGCGTTCCACTACAGGGGTCCCCACTAGGGGGGCAGTACTTC	TRBJ2-7	-	TRBD1	TRBV29-1
CASSATQGAYGGYTF	TGTGCCAGTTCCGCCACACAGGGGGCTTATGGTGGCTACACCTTC	TRBJ1-2	-	TRBD1	TRBV19
CASSLRQASSYNEQFF	TGCGCCAGCAGCTTACGACAGGCTAGCTCCTACAATGAGCAGTTCTTC	TRBJ2-1	-	-	TRBV5-1
CASSSPGLYEQYF	TGTGCCAGCAGCTCTCCTGGACTTTACGAGCAGTACTTC	TRBJ2-7	-	-	TRBV11-1
CASSPRQGLNTEAFF	TGTGCCAGCAGCCCAAGGCAGGGATTGAACACTGAAGCTTTCTTT	TRBJ1-1	-	-	TRBV11-2
CASSLGGTPYEQYF	TGTGCCAGCAGCTTGGGGGGGACGCCCTACGAGCAGTACTTC	TRBJ2-7	-	TRBD2	TRBV7-8
CAISSSGKDNGGYTF	TGTGCCATCAGCTCATCAGGGAAAGACAACGGAGGCTACACCTTC	TRBJ1-2	-	-	TRBV10-3
CASSEGSYTGELFF	TGTGCCAGCAGCGAAGGTTCCTACACCGGGGAGCTGTTTTTT	TRBJ2-2	-	-	TRBV2
CASSQVASGGMQETQYF	TGCGCCAGCAGCCAAGTTGCCAGCGGGGGAATGCAAGAGACCCAGTACTTC	TRBJ2-5	-	TRBD2	TRBV4-1
CASSQDRGTEAFF	TGCGCCAGCAGCCAAGACAGGGGCACTGAAGCTTTCTTT	TRBJ1-1	-	-	TRBV4-1
CASSGTSGGNEQFF	TGCGCCAGCAGTGGCACTAGCGGGGGAAATGAGCAGTTCTTC	TRBJ2-1	-	TRBD2	TRBV10-1
CASGLGPSVLPSQETQYF	TGTGCTAGTGGTTTGGGGCCTAGCGTTCTACCCAGCCAAGAGACCCAGTACTTC	TRBJ2-5	-	-	TRBV12-5
CASSLDSSYEQYF	TGTGCCAGCAGCTTAGACAGCTCCTACGAGCAGTACTTC	TRBJ2-7	-	-	TRBV7-9
CASSPLTGDRNEQYF	TGTGCCAGCAGTCCGCTGACAGGGGACAGGAACGAGCAGTACTTC	TRBJ2-7	-	TRBD1	TRBV27